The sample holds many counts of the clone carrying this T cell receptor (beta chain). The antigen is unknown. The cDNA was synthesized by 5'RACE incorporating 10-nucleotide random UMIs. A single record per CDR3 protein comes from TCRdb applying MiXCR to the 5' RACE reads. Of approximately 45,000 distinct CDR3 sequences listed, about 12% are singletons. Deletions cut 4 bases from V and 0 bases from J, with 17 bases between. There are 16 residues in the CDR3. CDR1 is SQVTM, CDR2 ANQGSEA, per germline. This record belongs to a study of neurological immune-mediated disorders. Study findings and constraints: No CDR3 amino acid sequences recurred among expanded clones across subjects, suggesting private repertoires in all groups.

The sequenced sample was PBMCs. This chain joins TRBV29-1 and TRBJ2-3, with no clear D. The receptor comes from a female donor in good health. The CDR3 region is CSVVSWTQLSTDTQYF. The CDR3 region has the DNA TGCAGCGTTGTGTCTTGGACCCAATTAAGCACAGATACGCAGTATTTT.